What follows are 9 T cell receptor beta chains derived from one specimen sequenced in a study of T cells in Graves' hyperthyroidism and ophthalmopathy (dated by TCRdb to the late 2010s). Library prep was done by multiplex PCR. Sequencing was performed on an Illumina HiSeq 2000. The TCR beta CDR3 regions were amplified from the RNA transcripts. A first-round RT-PCR of the TCR CDR3 used the HTBI primer set with the Qiagen OneStep RT-PCR kit. TCRdb cleaned the public reads at Q25 with fastp, built clones with MiXCR and kept in-frame beta chains. Rows merge per CDR3 protein into single entries with the most common DNA and genes. In all, the sample holds 300,000 to 450,000 distinct CDR3 sequences, and 13% of those were seen once. Together, the top ten hold around 20% of the sample. Specimen: blood. Source of these receptors: a man aged 25-45 years with Graves' hyperthyroidism that later progressed to Graves' ophthalmopathy.

The chain is built from TRBV9 and TRBJ2-1; 9 bases match TRBD1. V trimming: 3 bases; J trimming: 8 bases; junction bases outside the gene matches: 9. The CDR3 is 15 residues long. Germline CDR1 and CDR2: SGDLS and YYNGEE. The CDR3 nucleotides read TGTGCCAGCAGCGCAACCGGGACAGGGCCGCATGAGCAGTTCTTC. Translation gives CASSATGTGPHEQFF.

This clonotype was observed many times. V and J are TRBV5-1 and TRBJ2-2; D is possibly TRBD2 (5 bases). The CDR3 has 15 residues. Germline loops: CDR1 SGHRS, CDR2 YFSETQ. The germline V and J ends were trimmed by 4 bases and 3 bases, with 13 bases remaining between them. The CDR3 coding sequence is TGCGCCAGCAGCCGAGGGCACAGAGACACCGGGGAGCTGTTTTTT. The encoded protein is CASSRGHRDTGELFF.

This clonotype was seen only a few times. The CDR3 DNA reads TGTGCCAGCAGGTCCTCCCCCGAAAAACTGTTTTTT. Encoded protein: CASRSSPEKLFF. This sequence joins TRBV6-1 and TRBJ1-4; no clear D. The CDR3 is 12 amino acids. CDR1 and CDR2 from the germline V gene are MNHNS and SASEGT. Trimming removed 6 bases at V and 8 bases at J, with 10 bases between.

The rearrangement links TRBV18 to TRBJ2-7; D is possibly TRBD1 (6 bases). V lost 3 bases and J lost 6, with 12 bases in between. The CDR3 is 13 amino acids. The germline V gene has CDR1 KGHSH and CDR2 LQKENI. CDR3: CASSPDRQAEQYF. CDR3 in DNA: TGTGCCAGCTCACCCGACAGGCAGGCCGAGCAGTACTTC.

J is TRBJ1-1 and V is TRBV6-6, with 8 bases that match TRBD1. Germline CDR1 reads MNHNY; CDR2 reads SVGAGI (reference sequence). The CDR3 consists of 16 residues. With V trimmed by 0 bases and J by 5 bases, 8 bases remained unmatched. The chain's CDR3 is CASSYSSDRGGTEAFF. The CDR3 DNA sequence: TGTGCCAGCAGTTACTCGAGCGACAGGGGTGGGACTGAAGCTTTCTTT.

Ten or more counts support this clonotype. V gene TRBV6-1 combines with J gene TRBJ1-1; D is undetermined. Germline CDR1 is MNHNS and CDR2 is SASEGT. The germline V and J ends were trimmed by 7 bases and 0 bases, with 9 bases remaining between them. The CDR3 contains 13 residues. CDR3 in amino acids: CASTAGLNTEAFF. The CDR3 coding sequence is TGTGCCAGCACGGCAGGTTTGAACACTGAAGCTTTCTTT.

A word on this clonotype: Sequence at one end of the junction differs from germline and may be a read error. This chain connects TRBV19 to TRBJ1-5; D remains unclear. This CDR3 is built from 14 residues. Per germline, CDR1 LNHDA and CDR2 SQIVND (reference sequence). Here the CDR3 reads CAIKGGRSNRPQHF. CDR3 sequence (DNA): TGTGCCATCAAAGGAGGGAGAAGCAATCGGCCCCAGCATTTT. Combining the CDR3 with reference TRBV19 and TRBJ1-5 gives the whole variable domain DGGITQSPKYLFRKEGQNVTLSCEQNLNHDAMYWYRQDPGQGLRLIYYSQIVNDFQKGDIAEGYSVSREKKESFPLTVTSAQKNPTAFYLCAIKGGRSNRPQHFGDGTRLSIL.

This clonotype was seen ten or more times. V usage is TRBV9 and J usage is TRBJ1-2, with D tentatively TRBD1 (6 bases). Germline lookup yields CDR1 SGDLS and CDR2 YYNGEE. The CDR3 is 15 amino acids. V was trimmed by 0 bases and J by 7 bases, leaving 16 bases between them. DNA of the CDR3: TGTGCCAGCAGCGTAGCTCTCAGAGGGGGAGGTGGCTACACCTTC. Translation: CASSVALRGGGGYTF.

This rearrangement joins TRBV6-1 to TRBJ2-7; TRBD1 agrees at 9 bases. This CDR3 region has 15 residues. V lost 6 bases, J lost 3 bases, and 9 bases stayed unmatched. The germline gives CDR1 MNHNS, CDR2 SASEGT. CDR3 residues: CASSRHEGQGYEQYF. In nucleotides, the CDR3 is TGTGCCAGCAGCCGCCATGAGGGACAGGGCTACGAGCAGTACTTC.